The sample holds one count of the clone carrying this T cell receptor beta chain. Its antigen is undetermined. These data belong to a study of PD-1 blockade in classical Hodgkin lymphoma. Each and every patient relapsed after autologous stem cell transplantation, and patients got differing brentuximab vedotin exposure. The data were produced by immunoSEQ multiplex PCR, yet TCRdb's version contains in-frame clones alone and is incomplete. The profile shows about 84,000 clones, around nine tenths of them singletons. Study-level results: CD8+ TCR diversity did not rise significantly by C4D1, unlike CD4+. Why the repertoires differ is still unclear, perhaps disease activity or prior therapy. Partial responders and progressors had significantly lower baseline TCR diversity. Patients starting nivolumab less than 1 year after ASCT had lower diversity and were excluded from later analyses.

The CDR3 has 14 residues. Trimming took 3 bases from V and 1 from J; bases not matched to a gene: 2. Germline values: CDR1 MNHEY, CDR2 SMNVEV (reference sequence). The sample was peripheral blood mononuclear cells (PBMCs), taken at baseline. The V call is TRBV27, the J call TRBJ1-1; 7 bases line up with TRBD1. The clonotype comes from a human donor with classical Hodgkin lymphoma. CDR3 residues: CASSFTGENTEAFF. The CDR3 DNA is TGTGCCAGCAGTTTTACAGGGGAGAACACTGAAGCTTTCTTT.